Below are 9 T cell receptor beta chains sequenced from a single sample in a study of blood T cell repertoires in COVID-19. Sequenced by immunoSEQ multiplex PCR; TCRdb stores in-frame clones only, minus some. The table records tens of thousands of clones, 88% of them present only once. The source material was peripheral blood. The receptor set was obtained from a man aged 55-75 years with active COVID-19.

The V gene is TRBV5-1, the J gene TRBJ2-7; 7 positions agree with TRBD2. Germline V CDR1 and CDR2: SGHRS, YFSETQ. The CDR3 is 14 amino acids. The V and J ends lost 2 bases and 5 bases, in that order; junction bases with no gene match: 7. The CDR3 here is CASSFGGRADEQYF. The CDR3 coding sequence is TGCGCCAGCAGCTTCGGGGGGAGGGCCGACGAGCAGTACTTC.

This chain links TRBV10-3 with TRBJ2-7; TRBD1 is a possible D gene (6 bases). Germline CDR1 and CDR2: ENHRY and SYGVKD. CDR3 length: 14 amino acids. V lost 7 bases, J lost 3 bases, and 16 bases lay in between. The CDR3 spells CAITPDSAIYEQYF. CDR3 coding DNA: TGTGCCATCACCCCGGACAGCGCGATCTACGAGCAGTACTTC.

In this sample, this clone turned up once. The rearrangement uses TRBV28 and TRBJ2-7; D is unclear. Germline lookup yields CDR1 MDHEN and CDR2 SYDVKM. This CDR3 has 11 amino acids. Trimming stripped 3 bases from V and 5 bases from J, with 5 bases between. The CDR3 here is CASSFRNEQYF. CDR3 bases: TGTGCCAGCAGTTTCAGGAACGAGCAGTACTTC.

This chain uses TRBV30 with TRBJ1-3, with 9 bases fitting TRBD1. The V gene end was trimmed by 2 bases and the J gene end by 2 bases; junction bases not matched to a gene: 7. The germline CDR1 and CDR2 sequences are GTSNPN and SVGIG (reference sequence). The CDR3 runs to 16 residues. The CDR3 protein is CAWSNPRDRAGNTIYF. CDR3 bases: TGTGCCTGGAGTAACCCCCGGGACAGGGCTGGAAACACCATATATTTT.

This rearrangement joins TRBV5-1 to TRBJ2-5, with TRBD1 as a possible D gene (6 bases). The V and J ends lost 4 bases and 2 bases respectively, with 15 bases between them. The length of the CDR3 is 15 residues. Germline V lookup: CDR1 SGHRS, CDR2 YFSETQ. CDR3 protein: CASSPQGPPQETQYF. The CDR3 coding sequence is TGCGCCAGCAGCCCCCAGGGGCCACCTCAAGAGACCCAGTACTTC.

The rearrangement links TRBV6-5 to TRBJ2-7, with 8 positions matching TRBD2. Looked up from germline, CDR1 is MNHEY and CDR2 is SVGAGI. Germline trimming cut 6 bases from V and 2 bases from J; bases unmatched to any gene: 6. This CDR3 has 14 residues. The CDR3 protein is CASRIAGPPYEQYF. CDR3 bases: TGTGCCAGCAGGATAGCGGGGCCCCCCTACGAGCAGTACTTC.

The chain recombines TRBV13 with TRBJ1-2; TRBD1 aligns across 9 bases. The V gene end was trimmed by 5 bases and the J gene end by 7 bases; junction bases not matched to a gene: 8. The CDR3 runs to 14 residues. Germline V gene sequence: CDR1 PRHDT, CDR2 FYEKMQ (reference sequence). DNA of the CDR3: TGTGCCAGCAGCGGCCGGGACAGGGCTTTTGGCTACACCTTC. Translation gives CASSGRDRAFGYTF.

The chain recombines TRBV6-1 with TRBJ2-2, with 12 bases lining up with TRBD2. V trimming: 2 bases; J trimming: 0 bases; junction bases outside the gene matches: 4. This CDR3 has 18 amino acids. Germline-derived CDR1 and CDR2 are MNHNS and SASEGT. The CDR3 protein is CASSESLAGGTNTGELFF. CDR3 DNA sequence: TGTGCCAGCAGTGAATCGCTAGCGGGAGGGACGAACACCGGGGAGCTGTTTTTT.

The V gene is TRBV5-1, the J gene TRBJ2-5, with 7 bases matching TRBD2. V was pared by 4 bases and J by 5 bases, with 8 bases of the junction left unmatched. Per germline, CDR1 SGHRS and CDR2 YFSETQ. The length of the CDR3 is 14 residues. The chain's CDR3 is CASSPWAGVETQYF. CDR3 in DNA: TGCGCCAGCAGCCCCTGGGCGGGAGTTGAGACCCAGTACTTC.